The rows below give T cell receptor beta chains drawn from one sample of a study of T cell responses to AZD1222 COVID-19 vaccine. The repertoire was sequenced with immunoSEQ multiplex PCR; TCRdb's copy has only in-frame clones and lacks some. The profile covers 100,000 to 150,000 clones, with just over 85% appearing a single time and approximately 7% taken by the ten largest. The sample was peripheral blood, taken on day 0 of AZD1222 vaccination. The receptors shown here come from an adult in good health. Both conserved end residues are part of each CDR3. Each record gives: CDR3 DNA, CDR3 protein, V gene, clone size, J gene, D gene. The D gene is left open where the match is weak. Some rows have no size entry. The others give once, few or many, or a class for an expanded clone.

TGTGCCAGTAGCCAAACCGGGACAGGGGGAACCGGGGAGCTGTTTTTT | CASSQTGTGGTGELFF | TRBV19 | NA | TRBJ2-2 | TRBD1
TGTGCCAGCAGCTTTGGCCGGGCGGGTGGTAATTCACCCCTCCACTTT | CASSFGRAGGNSPLHF | TRBV5-4 | NA | TRBJ1-6 | NA
TGTGCCACCCAGGGGCTCCGAGCTTTCTTT | CATQGLRAFF | TRBV7-9 | NA | TRBJ1-1 | NA
TGTGCCAGCAGTGACCTAGCGTTTGAGCAGTTCTTC | CASSDLAFEQFF | TRBV25-1 | NA | TRBJ2-1 | NA
TGTGCCAGCAGTTTAGACAAAACAGGGAACACTGAAGCTTTCTTT | CASSLDKTGNTEAFF | TRBV28 | NA | TRBJ1-1 | NA
TGTGCCAGCAGCTTGACTAGCGGGAGCTTCTCCTACGAGCAGTACTTC | CASSLTSGSFSYEQYF | TRBV7-2 | NA | TRBJ2-7 | TRBD2
TGTGCCACCAGTGATTCCTCCAGACAGGGCCATGAAGCTTTCTTT | CATSDSSRQGHEAFF | TRBV24-1 | NA | TRBJ1-1 | TRBD1
TGTGCCAGCAGCGCCCAATGGACTAGAAGTTCCCAAGAGACCCAGTACTTC | CASSAQWTRSSQETQYF | TRBV9 | NA | TRBJ2-5 | TRBD2
TGTGCCAGCAGTGAGACAGGGCGAAATTCACCCCTCCACTTT | CASSETGRNSPLHF | TRBV2 | NA | TRBJ1-6 | TRBD1
TGTGCCAGCAGTTCCCTTACTTACGAGCAGTACTTC | CASSSLTYEQYF | TRBV6-6 | NA | TRBJ2-7 | NA
TGCAGCGCAAAGGCCCCGGGGGCCAATTCACCCCTCCACTTT | CSAKAPGANSPLHF | TRBV29-1 | NA | TRBJ1-6 | NA
TGTGCCAGCAGCTTAAAGGGGGCAGGGGAGACCCAGTACTTC | CASSLKGAGETQYF | TRBV7-9 | NA | TRBJ2-5 | TRBD1
TGTGCCAGCAGCGTCGCAGGACGGGAGCAGTTCTTC | CASSVAGREQFF | TRBV9 | NA | TRBJ2-1 | NA
TGTGCCAGCAGTTTCAAGTATATTACAAGGCAGACTGAAGCTTTCTTT | CASSFKYITRQTEAFF | TRBV28 | NA | TRBJ1-1 | NA
TGTGCCTGGAGGGCCGGACTAGCGGGGGGAGATACGCAGTATTTT | CAWRAGLAGGDTQYF | TRBV30 | NA | TRBJ2-3 | TRBD2
TGTGCCAGCAATTCGGGACACCCTCTTTACTATGGCTACACCTTC | CASNSGHPLYYGYTF | TRBV7-2 | once | TRBJ1-2 | NA
TGTGCCAGCAGCTTAGTACAGGGGGCAGGTGGGGCCAACGTCCTGACTTTC | CASSLVQGAGGANVLTF | TRBV11-2 | NA | TRBJ2-6 | TRBD1
TGCGCCAGCAGCTCTGGCGGTCGCTCCTATAATTCACCCCTCCACTTT | CASSSGGRSYNSPLHF | TRBV5-1 | NA | TRBJ1-6 | NA
TGCGCCAGCAGCAGTACAGGGTCTGGGGCCAACGTCCTGACTTTC | CASSSTGSGANVLTF | TRBV4-1 | NA | TRBJ2-6 | NA
TGCGCCGGACCGGGACGGAACTACGAGCAGTACTTC | CAGPGRNYEQYF | TRBV23-1 | NA | TRBJ2-7 | NA
TGTGCCAGCAGCCAAGACAGGGGAGGATATCAGCCCCAGCATTTT | CASSQDRGGYQPQHF | TRBV6-5 | once | TRBJ1-5 | TRBD1
TGTGCCAGCAGCTTGTCCCCACAGGAGGCCAACACCATATATTTT | CASSLSPQEANTIYF | TRBV5-6 | few | TRBJ1-3 | NA
TGTGCCACCAGCAGATATGAAATGGACAGGGACAATGGCTACACCTTC | CATSRYEMDRDNGYTF | TRBV15 | NA | TRBJ1-2 | TRBD1
TGTGCCAGCAGCGTAGTGGGGGTGAATGAGCAGTTCTTC | CASSVVGVNEQFF | TRBV9 | NA | TRBJ2-1 | NA
TGTGCCAGCTCACCGATGATACAGGGAAGGAGCTATGGCTACACCTTC | CASSPMIQGRSYGYTF | TRBV18 | NA | TRBJ1-2 | NA
TGTGCCAGCAGCGCCCAGGGGTACCAGCCCCAGCATTTT | CASSAQGYQPQHF | TRBV9 | NA | TRBJ1-5 | NA
TGTGCCAGTAGCCGGGCCAGCCGCACCGGGGAGCTGTTTTTT | CASSRASRTGELFF | TRBV9 | NA | TRBJ2-2 | NA
TGTGCCAGTAGTGAACAGAGGATGGGGGAGCAGTACTTC | CASSEQRMGEQYF | TRBV19 | NA | TRBJ2-7 | NA
TGTGCCAGTAGGCAGGACCTTGATACGCAGTATTTT | CASRQDLDTQYF | TRBV19 | NA | TRBJ2-3 | NA